What follows is one TCR delta chain and its context. The junction departs from the called germline gene at one end, perhaps through a read error. This CDR3 is 18 amino acids long. Germline assignment: CDR1 GEAIGNYY and CDR2 EKD. TCRdb redid the clone calls on the reads with CATT. The sample has more than 3,000 delta-chain clones; approximately 4.3% are singletons. This record belongs to a study of gamma-delta chains in newborns, infants, children. Background on the study: Polyclonal expansion of innate γδ T cells after birth follows microbial exposure.

The source of this sequence is a child who was a newborn, infant or young child, either healthy, febrile or measles-vaccinated (not recorded which). The rearrangement links TRDV2 to TRDJ1, with 10 bases lining up with TRDD3. Specimen: blood. The CDR3 coding sequence is TGTGCCTGTAACACCGGTTACCGGGGGGATACGAGGACCGATAAACTCATCTTT. Its translation: CACNTGYRGDTRTDKLIF.